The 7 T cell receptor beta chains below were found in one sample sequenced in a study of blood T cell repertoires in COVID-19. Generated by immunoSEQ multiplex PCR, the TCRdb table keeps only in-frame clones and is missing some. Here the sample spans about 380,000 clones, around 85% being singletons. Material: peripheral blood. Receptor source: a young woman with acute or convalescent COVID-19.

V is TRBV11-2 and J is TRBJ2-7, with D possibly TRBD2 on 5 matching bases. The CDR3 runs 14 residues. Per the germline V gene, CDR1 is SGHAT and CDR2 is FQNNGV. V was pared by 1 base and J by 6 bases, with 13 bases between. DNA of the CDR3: TGTGCCAGCAGCTTAGGAGACCGCAGCGGCGAGCAGTACTTC. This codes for CASSLGDRSGEQYF.

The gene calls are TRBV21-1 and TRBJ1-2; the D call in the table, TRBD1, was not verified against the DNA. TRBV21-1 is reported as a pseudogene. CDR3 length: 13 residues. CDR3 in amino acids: CASRRQGGRCYTF. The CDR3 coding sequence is TGTGCCAGCAGAAGACAGGGAGGAAGATGCTACACCTTC.

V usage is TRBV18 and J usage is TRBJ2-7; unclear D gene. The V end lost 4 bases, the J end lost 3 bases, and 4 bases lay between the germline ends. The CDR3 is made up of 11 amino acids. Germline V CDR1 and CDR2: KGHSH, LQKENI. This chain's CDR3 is CASSLNYEQYF. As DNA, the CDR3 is TGTGCCAGCTCACTCAACTACGAGCAGTACTTC.

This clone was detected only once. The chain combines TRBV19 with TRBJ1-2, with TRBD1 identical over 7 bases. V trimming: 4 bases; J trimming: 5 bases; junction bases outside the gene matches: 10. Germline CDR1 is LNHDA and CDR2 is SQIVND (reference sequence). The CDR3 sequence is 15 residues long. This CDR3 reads CASSREPGQSYGYTF. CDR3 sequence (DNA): TGTGCCAGTAGTAGAGAACCGGGACAGAGTTATGGCTACACCTTC.

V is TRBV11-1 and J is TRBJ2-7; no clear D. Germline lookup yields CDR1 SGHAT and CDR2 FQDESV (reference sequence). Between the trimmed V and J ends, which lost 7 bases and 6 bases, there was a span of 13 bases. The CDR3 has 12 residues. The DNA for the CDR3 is TGTGCCAGCACCCCCGGAGTAGGCGAGCAGTACTTC. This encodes CASTPGVGEQYF.

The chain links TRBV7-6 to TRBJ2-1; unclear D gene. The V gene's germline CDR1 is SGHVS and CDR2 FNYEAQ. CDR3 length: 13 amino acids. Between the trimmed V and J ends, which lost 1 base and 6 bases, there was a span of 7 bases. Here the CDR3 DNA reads TGTGCCAGCAGCTTAGGCCAGTCCAATGAGCAGTTCTTC. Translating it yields CASSLGQSNEQFF.

The CDR3 sequence is CASSGQGADGYTF. CDR3 bases: TGTGCCAGCAGCGGACAGGGGGCGGATGGCTACACCTTC. V usage is TRBV28 and J usage is TRBJ1-2, with TRBD1 matching over 11 bases. Losses at the gene ends were 6 bases for V and 6 bases for J; bases not matched to a gene: 3. CDR1 is MDHEN, CDR2 SYDVKM, per germline. The CDR3 totals 13 residues.